This is a list of T cell receptor beta chains from one sample in a study of blood T cell repertoires in COVID-19. Repertoires were generated with immunoSEQ multiplex PCR, while TCRdb's copy carries only in-frame clones and drops some. The sample lists 95,000 to 100,000 clones; about 85% were seen once. The source material was peripheral blood. These receptors were obtained from a woman between 65 and 79 years old with active or convalescent COVID-19. CDR3s include the opening cysteine and the closing phenylalanine or tryptophan. Each record gives: clone size, V gene, D gene, J gene, CDR3 DNA, CDR3 protein. The D gene is left open where the match is weak. The size field is filled for only some rows; it gives once, few, many or a size class.

.	TRBV2	.	TRBJ1-4	TGTGCCAGCAGGGCAAATGGGCCCCCTAATGAAAAACTGTTTTTT	CASRANGPPNEKLFF
.	TRBV2	.	TRBJ1-3	TGTGCCAGCGACTACTCTGGAAACACCATATATTTT	CASDYSGNTIYF
.	TRBV11-2	.	TRBJ2-5	TGTGCCAGCAGCCCCCAAACTAGCCGTCGGGAGACCCAGTACTTC	CASSPQTSRRETQYF
once	TRBV24-1	TRBD2	TRBJ2-1	TGTGCCACCAGTGATTTGTCCCTAGCGGGGGTCTATGAGCAGTTCTTC	CATSDLSLAGVYEQFF
.	TRBV7-2	.	TRBJ2-5	TGTGCCAGCAGCCGTAGCGGTCAGGGAGAGACCCAGTACTTC	CASSRSGQGETQYF
.	TRBV4-3	TRBD1	TRBJ1-2	TGCGCCAGCAGCCAAGATCCAGGGGACAGCTATGGCTACACCTTC	CASSQDPGDSYGYTF
.	TRBV4-1	TRBD1	TRBJ1-6	TGCGCCAGCAGCTTCGAATGGACAGGCTTTAATTCACCCCTCCACTTT	CASSFEWTGFNSPLHF
.	TRBV21-1	.	TRBJ2-7	TGTGCCAGCAGCAGAGAGGGAGAGGGAGGGGGGACTTACGAGCAGTACTTC	CASSREGEGGGTYEQYF
once	TRBV11-2	.	TRBJ2-1	TGTGCCAGCAGCTCCACTCGGACAAGTGCCTACAATGAGCAGTTCTTC	CASSSTRTSAYNEQFF
once	TRBV6-2/TRBV6-3	TRBD1	TRBJ1-2	TGTGCCAGCAGTAAAACAGGGGGCTATGGCTACACCTTC	CASSKTGGYGYTF
.	TRBV5-3	.	TRBJ2-1	TGTGCCAGAAGCCCGGTCATGGATGAGCAGTTCTTC	CARSPVMDEQFF
few	TRBV6-5	TRBD2	TRBJ2-7	TGTGCCAGCACCCCTAGCGGGGGCCCATCCTACGAGCAGTACTTC	CASTPSGGPSYEQYF
few	TRBV6-4	TRBD1	TRBJ2-2	TGTGCCAGCAGTGGAATGTGGACAGGGGATGTCGGGGAGCTGTTTTTT	CASSGMWTGDVGELFF
.	TRBV9	TRBD2	TRBJ2-3	TGTGCCAGCAGCGTAACAGCGGGAGTAAGCGGAGATACGCAGTATTTT	CASSVTAGVSGDTQYF
.	TRBV9	.	TRBJ1-2	TGTGCCAGCAGCGCGCCAGACCGACCGAGGAATGGCTACACCTTC	CASSAPDRPRNGYTF
.	TRBV5-1	TRBD1	TRBJ1-1	TGCGCCAGCAGCTTGGGAGGGGGCTCGAACACTGAAGCTTTCTTT	CASSLGGGSNTEAFF
once	TRBV23-1	.	TRBJ2-7	TGCGCCAGCAGAGACAGCTCCTACGAGCAGTACTTC	CASRDSSYEQYF
.	TRBV3-1/TRBV3-2	.	TRBJ1-3	TGTGCCAGCAGCCAAGTAGTCTCTGGAAACACCATATATTTT	CASSQVVSGNTIYF
.	TRBV18	TRBD1	TRBJ2-2	TGTGCCAGCTCACCCCAGGGACAGGGTATCACCGGGGAGCTGTTTTTT	CASSPQGQGITGELFF
.	TRBV4-3	.	TRBJ2-5	TGCGCCAGCAGCCAAGGGGTGGGGGCGAGGGAGACCCAGTACTTC	CASSQGVGARETQYF
.	TRBV19	.	TRBJ2-3	TGTGCCAGTAGTAGAGGCACAGATACGCAGTATTTT	CASSRGTDTQYF
.	TRBV28	.	TRBJ1-1	TGTGCCAGCACCCCGAGGCAGTCTGAAGCTTTCTTT	CASTPRQSEAFF
.	TRBV15	TRBD2	TRBJ2-1	TGTGCCACCAGCAGTCCTAGCGGGAGGGCCGGAGACAATGAGCAGTTCTTC	CATSSPSGRAGDNEQFF